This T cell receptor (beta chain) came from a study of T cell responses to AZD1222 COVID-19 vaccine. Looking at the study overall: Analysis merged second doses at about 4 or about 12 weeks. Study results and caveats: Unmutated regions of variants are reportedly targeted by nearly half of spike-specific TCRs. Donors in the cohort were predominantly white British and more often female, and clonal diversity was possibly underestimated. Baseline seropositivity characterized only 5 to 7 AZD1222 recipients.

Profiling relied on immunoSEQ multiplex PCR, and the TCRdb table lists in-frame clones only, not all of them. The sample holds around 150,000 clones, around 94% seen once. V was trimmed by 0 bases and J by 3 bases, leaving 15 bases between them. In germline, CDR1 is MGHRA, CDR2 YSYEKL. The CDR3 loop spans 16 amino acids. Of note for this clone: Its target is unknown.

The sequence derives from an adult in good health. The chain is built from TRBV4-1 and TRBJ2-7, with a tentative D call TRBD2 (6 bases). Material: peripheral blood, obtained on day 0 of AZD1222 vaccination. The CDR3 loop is CASSQETREHYYEQYF. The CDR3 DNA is TGCGCCAGCAGCCAAGAAACGCGGGAACACTACTACGAGCAGTACTTC.